This entry features one TCR beta chain sequence. Its antigen remains undetermined. There are no base qualities to consult, and no much larger clone falls within one base. Other DNA sequences in the same sample also yield this CDR3. The data are from a study of tumor-infiltrating lymphocytes in localized non-small cell lung cancer (dated by TCRdb to the early 2020s). Context from the whole study: Several histologies were represented in the cohort, which also included both smokers and never-smokers as well as patients whose samples were collected after neoadjuvant chemotherapy. The same patients underwent several integrated assays, with TCR sequencing performed together with flow cytometry, multiplex immunofluorescence, RNA-seq, exome sequencing and proteomics. For 50 to 60 patients, immunoSEQ T-cell fraction was compared between paired tumor and uninvolved lung. Resected tumor tissue and uninvolved lung tissue described as non-adjacent to the tumor were contributed by each patient, with both tissues obtained from the same patient. The overall ICON cohort was composed of around 150 surgical patients with localized non-small cell lung cancer whose tumors were resected.

CDR1 MNHNS and CDR2 SASEGT were looked up in the germline V gene. The germline ends are 11 bases apart after V is trimmed by 6 bases and J by 3 bases. The CDR3, cysteine through phenylalanine, is 14 amino acids long. The sequence is cut down to CDR3 DNA, 42 bases in frame from base 1. Enrollment in ICON was initiated in 2016, and the last patient was enrolled in 2018. In a subcohort of approximately 76 patients, fresh tumor and matched uninvolved tissue were collected for in-depth immune analyses, with TCR sequencing among those analyses. No cell sorting was done, and TCR sequencing was instead run on DNA isolated from bulk tissue. The research as a whole found: Because different assays used different pieces of the same tissue, technical variation could not be distinguished from intratumor heterogeneity. No difference in TCR-derived T-cell fraction was observed between the flow cytometry-defined immunotypes IM1 (good prognosis) and IM2 (poor prognosis). Consistent with immunofluorescence CD3 counts, TCRbeta sequencing supported greater T cell infiltration in tumors than in uninvolved lung tissue. Since assay coverage differed from patient to patient depending on how much tissue was available, TCR sequencing was done for only a subset of the cohort.

The immunoSEQ assay used for TCR sequencing gave the T-cell fraction in both tumor and uninvolved lung tissue. The original pipeline was this. For survival analysis, patients were divided into high (upper tertile) and low (lower two tertiles) T-cell fraction groups, which were compared by log-rank test. A signed-rank test was used to check for differences in T-cell fraction between paired tumor and uninvolved lung. TCRdb took this table from immuneACCESS and kept in-frame rearrangements with V and J called. Such tables lack part of the clones; where checked against another copy, unresolved V genes explain under half of the gap, and the rest is unexplained. That table furnishes V, J and clone size, whereas the DNA furnished D and trimming. The sample has under 4,000 clones on record, approximately 79% of them singletons. The ten most abundant clones make up more than 7.5% of the sample.

The TCR comes from a human donor with non-small cell lung cancer. Sequenced sample: uninvolved lung tissue not adjacent to the tumor. In this chain, TRBV6-1 is recombined with TRBJ1-4; no D gene is confidently identified. The CDR3 region reads CASSLQGSNEKLFF. In nucleotides, the sequence is TGTGCCAGCAGCCTACAAGGTTCTAATGAAAAACTGTTTTTT.